These T cell receptor beta chains were read from a single sample in a study of shared clonotypes between healthy human individuals. The table came from immunoSEQ multiplex PCR; TCRdb's copy has only in-frame clones and leaves some out. The data show about 460,000 clones, 75% to 80% seen once. The sample was PBMCs. The source of these receptors is a woman aged 40-49 years in good health. Some clones in this sample may be carry-over from other donors' samples. CDR3s include the opening cysteine and the closing phenylalanine or tryptophan. D genes are given only for firm matches. Rows give clone size only sometimes, using once, few, many, or a class for an expanded clone.

abundance,len,v_gene,d_gene,j_gene,CDR3nt,CDR3aa
.,18,TRBV25-1,.,TRBJ2-5,TGTGCCAGCAGTGGGCCCCTCCCAGCTAGGGCATCCCAAGAGACCCAGTACTTC,CASSGPLPARASQETQYF
.,15,TRBV9,.,TRBJ1-5,TGTGCCAGCAGCGTAGAAGGAGTGGTCAATCAGCCCCAGCATTTT,CASSVEGVVNQPQHF
.,12,TRBV27,.,TRBJ1-5,TGTGCCAGCGGCTTAGGTTTTCAGCCCCAGCATTTT,CASGLGFQPQHF
few,13,TRBV30,TRBD1,TRBJ2-5,TGTGCCTGGACACAGGGGGGTCAAGAGACCCAGTACTTC,CAWTQGGQETQYF
.,17,TRBV5-4,TRBD2,TRBJ2-7,TGTGCCAGCAGCTCCGGGACTAGCGGGAGGGCCCTGAACGAGCAGTACTTC,CASSSGTSGRALNEQYF
many,12,TRBV10-3,.,TRBJ2-7,TGTGCCATCAGTGACCAGGGCAACGAGCAGTACTTC,CAISDQGNEQYF
.,15,TRBV7-2,TRBD2,TRBJ2-7,TGTGCCAGCAGCCCAACTAGCGCTAGCTCCTACGAGCAGTACTTC,CASSPTSASSYEQYF
.,14,TRBV28,TRBD1,TRBJ2-3,TGTGCCAGCACAACCGGGACAGCAACAGATACGCAGTATTTT,CASTTGTATDTQYF
.,15,TRBV28,.,TRBJ1-2,TGTGCCAGCACCAATGGACGCGGGGGCCACTATGGCTACACCTTC,CASTNGRGGHYGYTF
.,9,TRBV29-1,.,TRBJ2-3,TGCAGCGTTGGTAATACGCAGTATTTT,CSVGNTQYF
.,13,TRBV9,TRBD2,TRBJ2-7,TGCGCCAGCCGGGCGGGAGGGCCTTTCGAGCAGTACTTC,CASRAGGPFEQYF
.,15,TRBV4-1,.,TRBJ2-5,TGCGCCAGCAGCCAGCTAGCGCCCGACGGAGAGACCCAGTACTTC,CASSQLAPDGETQYF
.,15,TRBV29-1,TRBD1,TRBJ2-2,TGCAGCGTATGGGACAGGGATCGCGGCACCGGGGAGCTGTTTTTT,CSVWDRDRGTGELFF
.,13,TRBV4-2,TRBD1,TRBJ1-1,TGTGCCAGCAGCCAAGACCGGGACAGGGTGGCTTTCTTT,CASSQDRDRVAFF
.,15,TRBV28,.,TRBJ1-1,TGTGCCAGCAGTTTAAGATTACAGGGGAACACTGAAGCTTTCTTT,CASSLRLQGNTEAFF
.,16,TRBV7-9,.,TRBJ1-5,TGTGCCACTTCCGACGGGACACCTTATAGCAATCAGCCCCAGCATTTT,CATSDGTPYSNQPQHF
.,15,TRBV5-5,.,TRBJ1-2,TGTGCCAGCAGCTTGGCCGTAGCAGGGGTAGCGGGCTACACCTTC,CASSLAVAGVAGYTF
few,15,TRBV2,TRBD2,TRBJ2-7,TGTGCCAGCAGTCGCTCGGGCGGGAGCTCCTACGAGCAGTACTTC,CASSRSGGSSYEQYF
.,14,TRBV6-5,.,TRBJ2-2,TGTGCCAGCAGTTACGGGGGGCACACCGGGGAGCTGTTTTTT,CASSYGGHTGELFF
.,16,TRBV4-2,.,TRBJ2-1,TGTGCCAGCAGCCAAGATCTGGGGGAGCCCTACAATGAGCAGTTCTTC,CASSQDLGEPYNEQFF